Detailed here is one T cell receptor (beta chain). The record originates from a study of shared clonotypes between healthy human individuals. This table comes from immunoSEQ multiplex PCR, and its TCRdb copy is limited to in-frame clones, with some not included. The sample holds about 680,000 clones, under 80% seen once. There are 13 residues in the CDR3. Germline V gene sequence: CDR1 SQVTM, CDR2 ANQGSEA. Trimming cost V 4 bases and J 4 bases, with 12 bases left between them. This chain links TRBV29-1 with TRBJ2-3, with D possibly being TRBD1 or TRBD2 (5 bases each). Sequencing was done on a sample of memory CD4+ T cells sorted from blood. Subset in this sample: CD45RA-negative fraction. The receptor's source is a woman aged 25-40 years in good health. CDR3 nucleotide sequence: TGCAGCGTTGGTCAAGGGGAGCCAGATACGCAGTATTTT. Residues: CSVGQGEPDTQYF.